This entry describes one T cell receptor (beta chain). This entry comes from a study of blood T cell repertoires in COVID-19. Overall study: Samples taken during acute and convalescent COVID-19 were collected in the United States, Italy and Spain.

Authors' processing steps: Estimated nucleated cell counts came from reference gene primer amplification. The repertoire was sequenced with immunoSEQ multiplex PCR; TCRdb's copy has only in-frame clones and lacks some. From that table come the V and J calls and clone size; the DNA was used to work out D and trimming. The profile covers roughly 16,000 clones, with about 90% appearing a single time and 2.5% to 4% taken by the ten largest. The V and J ends lost 5 bases and 2 bases, in that order; junction bases with no gene match: 4. The germline V gene encodes CDR1 MRHNA and CDR2 SNTAGT. This CDR3 spans 15 amino acids.

The chain uses TRBV6-4 and TRBJ2-3; 10 bases match TRBD2. The receptor was derived from a human donor in a cohort sampled during active COVID-19. The specimen was peripheral blood. The chain's CDR3 is CASSLSGGNTDTQYF. The DNA of the CDR3 is TGTGCCAGCAGTCTTAGCGGGGGGAACACAGATACGCAGTATTTT.